This T cell receptor (beta chain) came from a study of cytomegalovirus exposure and HLA in healthy donors. The assay was immunoSEQ multiplex PCR, and TCRdb's table has in-frame clones only and misses some. The table lists 260,000 or so clones, roughly 90% of them singletons, with approximately 0.88% in the top ten. From the roughly 110-subject validation cohort, which was separate from the approximately 670-subject first cohort, the donors were drawn. The CDR3 has 16 residues. Germline loops: CDR1 MDHEN, CDR2 SYDVKM. Deletions cut 4 bases from V and 0 bases from J, with 16 bases between. On this clone: Its antigen is not known.

Regarding the study as a whole: TCR clusters originating in the first cohort tended to co-occur in the approximately 120 validation repertoires, according to a later analysis.

This chain links TRBV28 with TRBJ2-7; D perhaps matches TRBD1 (6 bases). Input material: PBMCs. This clonotype was obtained from a woman between 18 and 29 years old in good health and CMV-seronegative. The CDR3 coding sequence is TGTGCCAGCAGTTGGCCCCCGGACAGCCTCTCCTACGAGCAGTACTTC. Translating gives CASSWPPDSLSYEQYF.